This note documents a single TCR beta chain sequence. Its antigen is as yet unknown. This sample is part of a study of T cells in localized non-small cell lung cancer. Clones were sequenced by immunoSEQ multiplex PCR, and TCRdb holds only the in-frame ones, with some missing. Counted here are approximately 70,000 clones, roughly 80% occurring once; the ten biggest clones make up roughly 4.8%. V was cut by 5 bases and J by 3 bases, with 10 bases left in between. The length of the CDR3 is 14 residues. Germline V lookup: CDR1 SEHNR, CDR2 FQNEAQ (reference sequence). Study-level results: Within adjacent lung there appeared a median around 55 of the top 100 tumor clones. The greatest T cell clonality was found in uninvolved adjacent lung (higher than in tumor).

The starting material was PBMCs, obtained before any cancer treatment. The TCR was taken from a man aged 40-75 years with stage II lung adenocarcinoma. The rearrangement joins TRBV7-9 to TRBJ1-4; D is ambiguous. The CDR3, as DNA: TGTGCCAGCAGCCCGGGTGGACCTAATGAAAAACTGTTTTTT. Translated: CASSPGGPNEKLFF.